A selection of T cell receptor beta chains follows, all from one sample in a study of blood T cells in healthy people across ages. One entry per CDR3 protein results from TCRdb running MiXCR on the 5' RACE reads. The data show around 1.5 million distinct CDR3 sequences, approximately 59% seen once. The sample taken for sequencing was blood. The receptors shown here come from a man aged 18-30 years in good health. Each CDR3 is given with its conserved first and last residue. Fields, in order: clone size, V gene, J gene, D gene, CDR3 protein, CDR3 DNA. D genes are given only for firm matches. Clone size is stated in some rows and not others, as once, few, many or a class when expanded.

size: once
V: TRBV4-3
J: TRBJ1-1
D: NA
CDR3: CASSQVGDNTEAFF
DNA: TGCGCCAGCAGCCAAGTAGGGGACAACACTGAAGCTTTCTTT

size: NA
V: TRBV20-1
J: TRBJ2-7
D: NA
CDR3: CSGKRSGRYEQYF
DNA: TGCAGTGGTAAGAGGTCCGGACGGTACGAGCAGTACTTC

size: few
V: TRBV28
J: TRBJ1-4
D: NA
CDR3: CASSLPGNEKLFF
DNA: TGTGCCAGCAGTTTACCAGGGAATGAAAAACTGTTTTTT

size: few
V: TRBV4-1
J: TRBJ2-5
D: NA
CDR3: CASSQGPRTPNGTQYF
DNA: TGCGCCAGCAGCCAAGGTCCGAGGACCCCTAACGGGACCCAGTACTTC

size: few
V: TRBV12-3/TRBV12-4
J: TRBJ2-5
D: NA
CDR3: CASSFARGWEVEWETQYF
DNA: TGTGCCAGCAGTTTTGCGCGAGGGTGGGAGGTGGAATGGGAGACCCAGTACTTC

size: NA
V: TRBV4-2
J: TRBJ1-2
D: NA
CDR3: CASSQRQFYGYTF
DNA: TGTGCCAGCAGCCAAAGGCAGTTCTATGGCTACACCTTC

size: NA
V: TRBV29-1
J: TRBJ1-2
D: NA
CDR3: CSVDPGGAVYGYTF
DNA: TGCAGCGTTGATCCGGGGGGCGCAGTCTATGGCTACACCTTC

size: NA
V: TRBV7-9
J: TRBJ1-2
D: NA
CDR3: CASSLATHILYGYTF
DNA: TGTGCCAGCAGCTTAGCGACACACATCCTTTATGGCTACACCTTC

size: once
V: TRBV4-2
J: TRBJ1-1
D: NA
CDR3: CASSQAGSPEAFF
DNA: TGTGCCAGCAGCCAAGCAGGGAGCCCTGAAGCTTTCTTT

size: NA
V: TRBV9
J: TRBJ2-3
D: NA
CDR3: CASSVERPTDTQYF
DNA: TGTGCCAGCAGCGTGGAGCGGCCCACAGATACGCAGTATTTT

size: NA
V: TRBV4-2
J: TRBJ1-6
D: NA
CDR3: CASSQDSNPDSPLHF
DNA: TGTGCCAGCAGCCAAGATTCGAACCCTGATTCACCCCTCCACTTT

size: NA
V: TRBV6-5
J: TRBJ1-1
D: NA
CDR3: CASSPAPRLDTEAFF
DNA: TGTGCCAGCAGTCCGGCGCCACGTCTTGACACTGAAGCTTTCTTT

size: NA
V: TRBV29-1
J: TRBJ2-1
D: NA
CDR3: CSVVLNEQFF
DNA: TGCAGCGTCGTACTCAATGAGCAGTTCTTC

size: few
V: TRBV7-9
J: TRBJ2-7
D: TRBD2
CDR3: CASSLVGAGTISYEQYF
DNA: TGTGCCAGCAGCTTAGTAGGAGCCGGGACTATAAGCTACGAGCAGTACTTC

size: once
V: TRBV28
J: TRBJ2-7
D: NA
CDR3: CASSLQRVGYEQYF
DNA: TGTGCCAGCAGTTTACAGAGGGTGGGGTACGAGCAGTACTTC

size: few
V: TRBV7-2
J: TRBJ2-7
D: NA
CDR3: CASRDQLGRYEQYF
DNA: TGTGCCAGCAGAGACCAATTGGGAAGGTACGAGCAGTACTTC

size: few
V: TRBV4-3
J: TRBJ1-2
D: TRBD1
CDR3: CASSLQTGEGYTF
DNA: TGCGCCAGCAGCCTCCAGACAGGGGAAGGCTACACCTTC

size: NA
V: TRBV28
J: TRBJ2-4
D: NA
CDR3: CASIPGPESNIQYF
DNA: TGTGCCAGCATCCCGGGACCCGAGTCAAACATTCAGTACTTC

size: few
V: TRBV6-5
J: TRBJ2-7
D: NA
CDR3: CASTLSNEQYF
DNA: TGTGCCAGCACCCTTTCCAACGAGCAGTACTTC

size: once
V: TRBV7-9
J: TRBJ1-1
D: TRBD1
CDR3: CASSPRDRSNTEAFF
DNA: TGTGCCAGCAGCCCCCGGGACAGGTCGAACACTGAAGCTTTCTTT

size: NA
V: TRBV6-1
J: TRBJ2-1
D: NA
CDR3: CASSEARRTARDNEQFF
DNA: TGTGCCAGCAGTGAAGCGCGGAGAACAGCCAGGGACAATGAGCAGTTCTTC

size: once
V: TRBV24-1
J: TRBJ2-1
D: NA
CDR3: CATSDLKNEQFF
DNA: TGTGCCACCAGTGATTTAAAAAATGAGCAGTTCTTC

size: once
V: TRBV4-3
J: TRBJ2-7
D: NA
CDR3: CASSQAEGHHYEQYF
DNA: TGCGCCAGCAGCCAGGCGGAGGGACACCACTACGAGCAGTACTTC

size: NA
V: TRBV12-3/TRBV12-4
J: TRBJ2-5
D: TRBD1
CDR3: CASSPPGTAQETQYF
DNA: TGTGCCAGCAGTCCCCCCGGGACAGCACAAGAGACCCAGTACTTC

size: NA
V: TRBV4-1
J: TRBJ1-5
D: NA
CDR3: CASSQGGEQPQHF
DNA: TGCGCCAGCAGCCAGGGGGGGGAGCAGCCCCAGCATTTT

size: few
V: TRBV10-3
J: TRBJ1-1
D: NA
CDR3: CASRWGGTEAFF
DNA: TGTGCCAGCCGCTGGGGGGGCACTGAAGCTTTCTTT

size: NA
V: TRBV29-1
J: TRBJ2-7
D: TRBD1
CDR3: CSCGDRAFEQYF
DNA: TGCAGCTGCGGGGACAGGGCTTTCGAGCAGTACTTC

size: NA
V: TRBV6-1
J: TRBJ1-1
D: NA
CDR3: CASSLDLSRGTEAFF
DNA: TGTGCCAGCAGTCTCGACCTCTCTAGGGGAACTGAAGCTTTCTTT

size: few
V: TRBV20-1
J: TRBJ2-7
D: NA
CDR3: CSAKDRSSYEQYF
DNA: TGCAGTGCTAAAGACAGGAGCTCCTACGAGCAGTACTTC

size: NA
V: TRBV29-1
J: TRBJ2-2
D: NA
CDR3: CSVEDVDCTNTGELFF
DNA: TGCAGCGTTGAGGACGTTGACTGTACGAACACCGGGGAGCTGTTTTTT

size: NA
V: TRBV4-2
J: TRBJ1-1
D: NA
CDR3: CASSQGRRGKMNTEAFF
DNA: TGTGCCAGCAGCCAAGGTAGGCGGGGAAAGATGAACACTGAAGCTTTCTTT

size: NA
V: TRBV6-5
J: TRBJ1-2
D: NA
CDR3: CASSGPPSSIYGYTF
DNA: TGTGCCAGCAGTGGACCCCCCAGTAGTATCTATGGCTACACCTTC

size: few
V: TRBV20-1
J: TRBJ2-7
D: NA
CDR3: CSASQGRGTFAYEQYF
DNA: TGCAGTGCTAGTCAAGGTCGAGGCACCTTCGCCTACGAGCAGTACTTC

size: NA
V: TRBV7-2
J: TRBJ2-4
D: TRBD1
CDR3: CASSLVGTGTGFTNIQYF
DNA: TGTGCCAGCAGCTTAGTGGGAACCGGGACAGGTTTCACTAACATTCAGTACTTC

size: once
V: TRBV7-2
J: TRBJ2-7
D: NA
CDR3: CASSLSSLGDEQYF
DNA: TGTGCCAGCAGCTTAAGCTCCCTAGGGGACGAGCAGTACTTC

size: NA
V: TRBV20-1
J: TRBJ2-1
D: TRBD1
CDR3: CSARDSKNEQFF
DNA: TGCAGTGCCCGGGACAGTAAGAATGAGCAGTTCTTC

size: NA
V: TRBV29-1
J: TRBJ1-1
D: NA
CDR3: CSAKVRGRATEAFF
DNA: TGCAGCGCGAAGGTTCGCGGCAGGGCCACTGAAGCTTTCTTT

size: NA
V: TRBV12-3/TRBV12-4
J: TRBJ2-7
D: NA
CDR3: CASSFLAESYEQYF
DNA: TGTGCCAGCAGTTTTCTAGCAGAAAGCTACGAGCAGTACTTC

size: NA
V: TRBV6-5
J: TRBJ1-1
D: NA
CDR3: CASARGGPMEAFF
DNA: TGTGCCAGCGCCCGGGGGGGCCCCATGGAAGCTTTCTTT